This T cell receptor (beta chain) was documented in a study of T-cell reconstitution after alpha-beta-depleted transplantation in children. The germline gives CDR1 KGHSH, CDR2 LQKENI. V shed 2 bases, J shed 6 bases, and the junction held 10 bases outside the gene matches. The CDR3 has 16 amino acids. Preparation of the TCRbeta library involved a method that used unique molecular identifiers. TCRdb re-called the PCR reads with MiXCR, one entry per CDR3 protein. Among some 520,000 distinct CDR3 sequences, 32% were seen once, and the ten largest hold about 2.3%. The sample consisted of PBMCs from the stem cell graft donor, taken from the stem cell graft. The rearrangement joins TRBV18 to TRBJ2-1, with 7 bases lining up with TRBD2. The clonotype comes from a human donor who donated a stem cell graft to a child with aplastic anemia. The CDR3 region has the DNA TGTGCCAGCTCACCAGTTTGGGCTAGCGGAGGCAATGAGCAGTTCTTC. This gives the protein CASSPVWASGGNEQFF.